A single sample is the source of the 8 T cell receptor beta chains below, sequenced in a study of blood T cell repertoires in COVID-19. TCRdb keeps only in-frame clones here, not all; method: immunoSEQ multiplex PCR. The table has under 350,000 clones, around nine tenths seen once. The sample was peripheral blood. Every receptor here comes from a man in his sixties or seventies with acute or convalescent COVID-19.

The chain carries TRBV27 and TRBJ2-1, with 9 positions matching TRBD1. V gave up 3 bases and J gave up 2 bases; unmatched junction bases: 11. Germline CDR1 and CDR2: MNHEY and SMNVEV (reference sequence). This CDR3 spans 18 amino acids. The DNA of the CDR3 is TGTGCCAGCAGTTTCTTAAAGAGGACAGGGGAAACCTACAATGAGCAGTTCTTC. Translated, it gives CASSFLKRTGETYNEQFF.

The rearrangement uses TRBV19 and TRBJ2-7; D is perhaps TRBD1 (6 bases). The V gene's germline CDR1 is LNHDA and CDR2 SQIVND (reference sequence). The CDR3 extends over 13 amino acids. V lost 5 bases to trimming and J lost 6 bases, with 14 bases between them. The CDR3 nucleotides are TGTGCCAGTAGTTCTTCCTCCAGGGGCGAGCAGTACTTC. The encoded protein is CASSSSSRGEQYF.

The CDR3 region is CASSIGGDTLNSPLHF. In DNA, the CDR3 is TGTGCCAGTAGTATCGGGGGTGACACCCTCAATTCACCCCTCCACTTT. The chain carries TRBV19 and TRBJ1-6; TRBD1 might be the D (5 bases). The CDR3 sequence is 16 residues long. V lost 3 bases to trimming and J lost 7 bases, with 16 bases between them. CDR1 is LNHDA, CDR2 SQIVND, per germline (reference sequence).

This chain joins TRBV30 and TRBJ1-6; 7 bases line up with TRBD1. Germline V gene data show CDR1 as GTSNPN and CDR2 as SVGIG (reference sequence). This CDR3 is 14 amino acids long. Germline trimming cut 2 bases from V and 8 bases from J; bases unmatched to any gene: 6. This chain's CDR3 is CAWSRDDRDSPLHF. CDR3 coding DNA: TGTGCCTGGAGTCGAGATGACAGGGATTCACCCCTCCACTTT.

The rearrangement links TRBV7-2 to TRBJ1-2, with D unresolved. Germline V gene data show CDR1 as SGHTA and CDR2 as FQGNSA. V gave up 5 bases and J gave up 6 bases, with 13 bases separating them. The CDR3 is 13 residues long. The CDR3 DNA reads TGTGCCAGCAGCCAACACCAAACCCATGGCTACACCTTC. Its protein product is CASSQHQTHGYTF.

The chain couples TRBV5-1 to TRBJ2-3; unclear D gene. V was clipped by 2 bases and J by 1 base, with 14 bases between them. The CDR3 totals 16 residues. The germline V gene has CDR1 SGHRS and CDR2 YFSETQ. The CDR3 DNA sequence: TGCGCCAGCAGCTTAACGGTTACTGCTCGCACAGATACGCAGTATTTT. This codes for CASSLTVTARTDTQYF.

This chain links TRBV5-8 with TRBJ2-5; 8 bases agree with TRBD2. V lost 0 bases and J lost 0; bases outside the gene matches: 4. CDR1 SGHTS and CDR2 YDEGEE come from the germline V gene. The CDR3 runs 16 residues. CDR3 sequence (DNA): TGTGCCAGCAGCTTGGCTATCGGGAGGGACCAAGAGACCCAGTACTTC. This codes for CASSLAIGRDQETQYF. Variable domain in full (rest from reference TRBV5-8 and TRBJ2-5): EAGVTQSPTHLIKTRGQQATLRCSPISGHTSVYWYQQALGLGLQFLLWYDEGEERNRGNFPPRFSGRQFPNYSSELNVNALELEDSALYLCASSLAIGRDQETQYFGPGTRLLVL.

This clone was recorded a few times. The chain recombines TRBV29-1 with TRBJ1-2; D is unclear. V was cut by 4 bases and J by 6 bases, with 9 bases left in between. The CDR3 contains 11 residues. Germline CDR1 reads SQVTM; CDR2 reads ANQGSEA. CDR3: CSVGSGHGYTF. For the CDR3, the DNA is TGCAGCGTTGGATCAGGCCATGGCTACACCTTC.